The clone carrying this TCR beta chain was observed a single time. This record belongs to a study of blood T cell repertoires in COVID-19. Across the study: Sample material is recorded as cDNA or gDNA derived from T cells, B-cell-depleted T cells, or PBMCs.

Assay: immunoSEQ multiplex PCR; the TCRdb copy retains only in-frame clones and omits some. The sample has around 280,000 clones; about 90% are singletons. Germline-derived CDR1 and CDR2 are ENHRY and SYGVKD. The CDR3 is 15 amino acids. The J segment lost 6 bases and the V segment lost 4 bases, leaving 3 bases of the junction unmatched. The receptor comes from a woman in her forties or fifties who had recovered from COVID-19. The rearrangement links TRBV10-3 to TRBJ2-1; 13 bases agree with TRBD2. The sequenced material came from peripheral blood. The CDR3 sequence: CAISGGTSGANEQFF. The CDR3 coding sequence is TGTGCCATCAGTGGGGGGACTAGCGGGGCCAATGAGCAGTTCTTC.